A selection of T cell receptor beta chains follows, all from one sample in a study of blood T cells in healthy people across ages. One entry per CDR3 protein, called by TCRdb with MiXCR from the 5' RACE reads. The table includes about 780,000 distinct CDR3 sequences, about 46% detected once. Sequences were obtained from blood. These receptors were obtained from a man aged 80 or over in good health. CDR3s include the opening cysteine and the closing phenylalanine or tryptophan. Each record gives: clone size, D gene, V gene, J gene, CDR3 DNA, CDR3 protein. The D gene is left open where the match is weak. Clone sizes are given selectively: once, few, many, or a class where the clone is expanded.

abundance: few
d_gene: .
v_gene: TRBV7-9
j_gene: TRBJ2-5
CDR3nt: TGTGCCAGCAGCTTGGACTTGATCTACAATGAGCAGTACTTC
CDR3aa: CASSLDLIYNEQYF

abundance: few
d_gene: .
v_gene: TRBV28
j_gene: TRBJ1-1
CDR3nt: TGTGCCAGCAGCTCGACCCGGGACTCCCGGTTAGAGGCTTTCTTT
CDR3aa: CASSSTRDSRLEAFF

abundance: few
d_gene: .
v_gene: TRBV20-1
j_gene: TRBJ2-3
CDR3nt: TGCAGTGCTAGAGATGCAGCTTCTAGCACAGATACGCAGTATTTT
CDR3aa: CSARDAASSTDTQYF

abundance: .
d_gene: TRBD1
v_gene: TRBV6-2/TRBV6-3
j_gene: TRBJ1-1
CDR3nt: TGTGCCACTTGGGGAGGGGGCGCGGAGAACACTGAAGCTTTCTTT
CDR3aa: CATWGGGAENTEAFF

abundance: many
d_gene: .
v_gene: TRBV6-1
j_gene: TRBJ2-3
CDR3nt: TGTGCCAGCAGTGAAGAGGGTCTCGGCACAGATACGCAGTATTTT
CDR3aa: CASSEEGLGTDTQYF

abundance: .
d_gene: TRBD2
v_gene: TRBV29-1
j_gene: TRBJ2-3
CDR3nt: TGCAGCGTTGAAGATGGACTAGCGGGCTTTATTACAGATACGCAGTATTTT
CDR3aa: CSVEDGLAGFITDTQYF

abundance: .
d_gene: TRBD1
v_gene: TRBV24-1
j_gene: TRBJ2-1
CDR3nt: TGTGCCACCAGTGACACCCACAGGGGGCATGAGCAGTTCTTC
CDR3aa: CATSDTHRGHEQFF

abundance: many
d_gene: .
v_gene: TRBV7-2
j_gene: TRBJ2-5
CDR3nt: TGTGCCAGCAGCATCCCTACTAGCTCCCAGTACTTC
CDR3aa: CASSIPTSSQYF

abundance: .
d_gene: TRBD2
v_gene: TRBV7-9
j_gene: TRBJ2-3
CDR3nt: TGTGCCAGCAGCTCTAGTGGGGGGACTAGCAGGGATACGCAGTATTTT
CDR3aa: CASSSSGGTSRDTQYF

abundance: .
d_gene: .
v_gene: TRBV5-1
j_gene: TRBJ2-5
CDR3nt: TGCGCCAGCAGCTTGGTGGTCGCGGCCCAAGAGACCCAGTACTTC
CDR3aa: CASSLVVAAQETQYF

abundance: .
d_gene: .
v_gene: TRBV5-1
j_gene: TRBJ2-7
CDR3nt: TGCGCCAGCAGCTTGGAGTTCGGTCCTACTTACGAGCAGTACTTC
CDR3aa: CASSLEFGPTYEQYF

abundance: few
d_gene: TRBD2
v_gene: TRBV7-2
j_gene: TRBJ2-7
CDR3nt: TGTGCCAGCAGCGGGTGGGGAGGGAAGTCCTACGAGCAGTACTTC
CDR3aa: CASSGWGGKSYEQYF

abundance: few
d_gene: .
v_gene: TRBV5-1
j_gene: TRBJ2-3
CDR3nt: TGCGCCAGCAGCCTTCTAACAAGCACAGATACGCAGTATTTT
CDR3aa: CASSLLTSTDTQYF